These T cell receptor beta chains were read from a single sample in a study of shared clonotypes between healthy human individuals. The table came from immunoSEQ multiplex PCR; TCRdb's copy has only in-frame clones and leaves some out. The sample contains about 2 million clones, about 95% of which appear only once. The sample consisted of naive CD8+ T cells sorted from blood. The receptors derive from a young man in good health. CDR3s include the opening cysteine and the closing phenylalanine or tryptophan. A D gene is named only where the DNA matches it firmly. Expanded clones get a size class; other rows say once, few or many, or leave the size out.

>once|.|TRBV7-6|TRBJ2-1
CASSLASDEQFF
TGTGCCAGCAGCTTAGCGTCCGATGAGCAGTTCTTC
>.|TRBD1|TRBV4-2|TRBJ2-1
CASSQEDRIPNEQFF
TGTGCCAGCAGCCAAGAGGACAGGATCCCCAATGAGCAGTTCTTC
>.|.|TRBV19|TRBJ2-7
CASSISPAGFPYEQYF
TGTGCCAGTAGTATATCACCGGCAGGGTTCCCCTACGAGCAGTACTTC
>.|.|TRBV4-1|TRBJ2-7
CASSQGEGQGYEQYF
TGCGCCAGCAGCCAAGGAGAGGGGCAGGGCTACGAGCAGTACTTC
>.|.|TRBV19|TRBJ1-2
CASLSLGIDYGYTF
TGTGCCAGTTTAAGCTTGGGCATCGATTATGGCTACACCTTC
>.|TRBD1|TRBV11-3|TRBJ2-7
CASSLVYGGSGTGRLYEQYF
TGTGCCAGCAGCTTAGTCTATGGAGGATCCGGGACAGGGCGACTTTACGAGCAGTACTTC
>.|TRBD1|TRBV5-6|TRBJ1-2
CASIIQGNSDYGYTF
TGTGCCAGCATAATACAGGGGAATTCGGACTATGGCTACACCTTC
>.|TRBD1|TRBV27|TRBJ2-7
CASSYTGTGFYEQYF
TGTGCCAGCAGTTACACCGGGACAGGGTTTTACGAGCAGTACTTC
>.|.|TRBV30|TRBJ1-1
CAWSLGVREAFF
TGTGCCTGGAGTCTCGGGGTACGTGAAGCTTTCTTT
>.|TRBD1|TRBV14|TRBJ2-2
CASSQAQGSGELFF
TGTGCCAGCAGCCAAGCACAGGGGTCAGGGGAGCTGTTTTTT
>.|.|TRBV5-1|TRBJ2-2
CASSPHPTVNTGELFF
TGCGCCAGCAGCCCGCATCCCACAGTGAACACCGGGGAGCTGTTTTTT
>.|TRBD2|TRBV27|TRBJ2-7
CASSSGGSLREQYF
TGTGCCAGCAGTTCGGGGGGATCTTTGCGCGAGCAGTACTTC
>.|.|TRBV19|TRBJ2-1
CASSGAGEGINEQFF
TGTGCCAGTAGTGGAGCAGGCGAGGGGATCAATGAGCAGTTCTTC
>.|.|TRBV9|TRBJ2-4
CASSPMDQNIQYF
TGTGCCAGCAGCCCGATGGACCAAAACATTCAGTACTTC
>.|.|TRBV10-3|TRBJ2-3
CAISDSTDTQYF
TGTGCCATCAGTGACAGCACAGATACGCAGTATTTT
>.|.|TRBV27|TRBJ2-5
CASSLLGQQETQYF
TGTGCCAGCAGTCTCCTCGGACAGCAAGAGACCCAGTACTTC
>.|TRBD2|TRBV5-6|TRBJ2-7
CASSIGASGYEQYF
TGTGCCAGCAGCATCGGGGCTAGCGGCTACGAGCAGTACTTC
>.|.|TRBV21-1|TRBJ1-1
CARPRGVRTEAFF
TGTGCCAGACCCCGGGGGGTTCGGACTGAAGCTTTCTTT
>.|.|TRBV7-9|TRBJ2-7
CASSSEGFGYEQYF
TGTGCCAGCAGCTCAGAGGGATTTGGGTACGAGCAGTACTTC
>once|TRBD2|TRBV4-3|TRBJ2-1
CASSQDPTASGLAVVNEQFF
TGCGCCAGCAGCCAAGATCCAACCGCCTCGGGACTAGCGGTTGTCAATGAGCAGTTCTTC
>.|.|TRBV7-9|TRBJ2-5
CASSPSTQQETQYF
TGTGCCAGCAGTCCCTCGACGCAACAAGAGACCCAGTACTTC
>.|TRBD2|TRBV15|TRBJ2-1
CATRPAGESEQFF
TGTGCCACCCGGCCAGCGGGAGAAAGTGAGCAGTTCTTC
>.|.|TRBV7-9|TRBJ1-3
CASSSQGSSGNTIYF
TGTGCCAGCAGCAGTCAGGGCAGCTCTGGAAACACCATATATTTT
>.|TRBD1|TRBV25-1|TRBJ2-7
CASGEKGTGDYEQYF
TGTGCCAGCGGAGAGAAAGGGACAGGGGACTACGAGCAGTACTTC